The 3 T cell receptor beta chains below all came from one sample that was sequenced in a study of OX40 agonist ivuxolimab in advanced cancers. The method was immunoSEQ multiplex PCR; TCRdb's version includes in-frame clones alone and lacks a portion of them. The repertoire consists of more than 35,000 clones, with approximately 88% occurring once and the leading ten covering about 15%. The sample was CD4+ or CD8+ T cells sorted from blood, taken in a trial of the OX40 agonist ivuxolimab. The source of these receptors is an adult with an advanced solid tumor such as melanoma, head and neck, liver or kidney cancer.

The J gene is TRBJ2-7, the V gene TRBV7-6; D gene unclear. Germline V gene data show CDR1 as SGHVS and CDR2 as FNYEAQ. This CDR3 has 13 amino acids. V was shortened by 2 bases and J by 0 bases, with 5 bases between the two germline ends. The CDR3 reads CASSLSSSYEQYF. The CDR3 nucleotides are TGTGCCAGCAGCTTATCCTCCTCCTACGAGCAGTACTTC.

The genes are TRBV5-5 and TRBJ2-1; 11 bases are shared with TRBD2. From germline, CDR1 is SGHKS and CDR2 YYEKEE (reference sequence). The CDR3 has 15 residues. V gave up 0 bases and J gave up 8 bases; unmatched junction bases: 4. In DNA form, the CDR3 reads TGTGCCAGCAGCTTGGGTAGCGGGAGGGGAGATGAGCAGTTCTTC. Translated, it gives CASSLGSGRGDEQFF.

DNA of the CDR3: TGTGCCAGCAGCTTCGGGACTAGCGGCTACGAGCAGTACTTC. Protein product: CASSFGTSGYEQYF. V gene TRBV7-2 combines with J gene TRBJ2-7; 11 nucleotides match TRBD2. V was clipped by 3 bases and J by 3 bases; unmatched bases: 1. CDR3 length equals 14 residues. The germline V gene encodes CDR1 SGHTA and CDR2 FQGNSA.